A single sample is the source of the 8 T cell receptor beta chains below, sequenced in a study of OX40 agonist ivuxolimab in advanced cancers. Here immunoSEQ multiplex PCR was the method, and the copy in TCRdb shows in-frame clones only, minus some. The top ten clones hold 5.5% of a sample with tens of thousands of clones, about four fifths of them seen once. The sequenced sample was CD4+ or CD8+ T cells sorted from blood, obtained in a trial of the OX40 agonist ivuxolimab. The receptor set was obtained from an adult with an advanced solid tumor such as melanoma, head and neck, liver or kidney cancer.

The chain is built from TRBV28 and TRBJ1-4; 8 positions match TRBD1. The CDR3 covers 14 residues. Germline lookup yields CDR1 MDHEN and CDR2 SYDVKM. After removal of 5 bases from V and 8 bases from J, the junction contained 7 bases not matched to a gene. CDR3 nucleotides: TGTGCCAGCAGTCAGACAGGGGAGGCCGAAAAACTGTTTTTT. Translating it yields CASSQTGEAEKLFF.

This chain uses TRBV28 with TRBJ2-5, with 11 bases lining up with TRBD1. CDR1 and CDR2 (germline): MDHEN, SYDVKM. The trim removed 5 bases at V and 5 bases at J, leaving 7 bases unmatched. The CDR3 contains 15 residues. DNA of the CDR3: TGTGCCAGCAGTCTCCGGGGACAGGGGGATGAGACCCAGTACTTC. Amino acids: CASSLRGQGDETQYF.

The rearrangement links TRBV9 to TRBJ2-7, with TRBD1 as a possible D gene (6 bases). Trimming removed 7 bases from V and 3 bases from J, with 17 bases in between. Germline CDR1 reads SGDLS; CDR2 reads YYNGEE. The CDR3 runs to 14 residues. The CDR3 bases are TGTGCCAGCCTCCGGGACACTCCTAGCTACGAGCAGTACGTC. This encodes CASLRDTPSYEQYV.

The chain carries TRBV28 and TRBJ2-3; TRBD2 might be the D (5 bases). The CDR3 covers 14 residues. CDR1 is MDHEN and CDR2 is SYDVKM in the germline V gene. The V end lost 6 bases, the J end lost 6 bases, and 16 bases lay between the germline ends. The CDR3 DNA reads TGTGCCAGCAGCCGGCGCGGGTCCATTGATACGCAGTATTTT. Translating it yields CASSRRGSIDTQYF.

The chain recombines TRBV19 with TRBJ2-3, with 9 bases that match TRBD2. Germline V gives CDR1 LNHDA, CDR2 SQIVND (reference sequence). The CDR3 has 15 amino acids. The V and J ends lost 6 bases and 5 bases, in that order; junction bases with no gene match: 9. This chain's CDR3 is CASRPSGVGGDTQYF. The DNA of the CDR3 is TGTGCCAGTAGACCTAGCGGGGTTGGGGGAGATACGCAGTATTTT.

The chain couples TRBV4-3 to TRBJ1-2, with D possibly being TRBD1 (6 bases). The CDR3 contains 14 residues. With 3 bases removed from V and 3 bases from J, the gap between germline ends came to 11 bases. Germline V gives CDR1 LGHNA, CDR2 YSLEER. CDR3 DNA: TGCGCCAGCAGCCAGGACAGAACACACTATGGCTACACCTTC. This encodes CASSQDRTHYGYTF.

This chain links TRBV27 with TRBJ1-5, with 8 bases fitting TRBD1. Germline assignment: CDR1 MNHEY and CDR2 SMNVEV (reference sequence). V lost 2 bases to trimming and J lost 3 bases; unmatched junction nucleotides: 3. This CDR3 comprises 15 residues. CDR3 in amino acids: CASSLTTGVNQPQHF. The CDR3, as DNA: TGTGCCAGCAGTTTAACGACAGGGGTCAATCAGCCCCAGCATTTT.

This clone was seen more than once but under ten times. This chain uses TRBV7-2 with TRBJ1-5, with D hard to call. Trimming took 5 bases from V and 0 from J, leaving 5 bases between them. This CDR3 comprises 13 residues. Germline-derived CDR1 and CDR2 are SGHTA and FQGNSA. The CDR3 spells CASSLDSNQPQHF. The DNA of the CDR3 is TGTGCCAGCAGCCTAGATAGCAATCAGCCCCAGCATTTT. The entire variable domain, with the rest obtained from reference TRBV7-2 and TRBJ1-5, is as follows: GAGVSQSPSNKVTEKGKDVELRCDPISGHTALYWYRQSLGQGLEFLIYFQGNSAPDKSGLPSDRFSAERTGGSVSTLTIQRTQQEDSAVYLCASSLDSNQPQHFGDGTRLSIL.